This T cell receptor (beta chain) was obtained from a study of Graves' ophthalmopathy and Graves' hyperthyroidism. This CDR3 contains 15 residues. Germline loops: CDR1 SEHNR, CDR2 FQNEAQ (reference sequence). The V end lost 5 bases, the J end lost 0 bases, and 13 bases lay between the germline ends. This clonotype was seen repeatedly, ten times or more. RNA transcripts provided the template for amplifying TCR beta CDR3 regions. Investigators did first-round RT-PCR with HTBI primers, then second-round multiplex PCR. TCRdb re-called the multiplex PCR reads with MiXCR, one entry per CDR3 protein. The table lists around 590,000 distinct CDR3 sequences, just under 40% of them singletons.

The J gene is TRBJ1-1, the V gene TRBV7-9; D is ambiguous. The specimen sequenced was peripheral blood or thyroid tissue (not recorded which). This receptor was obtained from an adult man with Graves' hyperthyroidism. In DNA, the CDR3 is TGTGCCAGCAGCCCCAAGGCCCGGGTGAACACTGAAGCTTTCTTT. Translation: CASSPKARVNTEAFF.